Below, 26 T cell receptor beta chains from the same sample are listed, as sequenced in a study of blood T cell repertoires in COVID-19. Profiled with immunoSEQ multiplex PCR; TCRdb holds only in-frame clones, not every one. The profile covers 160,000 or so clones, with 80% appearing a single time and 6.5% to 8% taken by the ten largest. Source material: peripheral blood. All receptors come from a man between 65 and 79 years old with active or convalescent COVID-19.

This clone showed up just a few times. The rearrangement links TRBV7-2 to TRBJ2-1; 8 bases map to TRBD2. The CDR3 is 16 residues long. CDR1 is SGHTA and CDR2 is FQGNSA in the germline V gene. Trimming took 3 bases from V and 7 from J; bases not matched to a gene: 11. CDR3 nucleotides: TGTGCCAGCAGCTTCCGCGGGGGGCCCCTTACGAATGAGCAGTTCTTC. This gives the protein CASSFRGGPLTNEQFF.

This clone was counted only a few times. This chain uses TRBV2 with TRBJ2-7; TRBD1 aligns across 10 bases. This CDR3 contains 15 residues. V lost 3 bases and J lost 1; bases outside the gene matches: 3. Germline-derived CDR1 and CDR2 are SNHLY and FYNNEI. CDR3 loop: CASSDWTGGSYEQYF. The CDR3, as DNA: TGTGCCAGCAGTGATTGGACAGGGGGGTCCTACGAGCAGTACTTC.

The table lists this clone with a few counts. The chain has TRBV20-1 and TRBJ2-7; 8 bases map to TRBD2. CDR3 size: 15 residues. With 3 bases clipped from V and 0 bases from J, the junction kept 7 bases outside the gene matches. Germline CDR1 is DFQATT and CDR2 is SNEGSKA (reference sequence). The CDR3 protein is CSASRQRGSSYEQYF. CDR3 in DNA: TGCAGTGCTAGTCGTCAGCGGGGGAGCTCCTACGAGCAGTACTTC.

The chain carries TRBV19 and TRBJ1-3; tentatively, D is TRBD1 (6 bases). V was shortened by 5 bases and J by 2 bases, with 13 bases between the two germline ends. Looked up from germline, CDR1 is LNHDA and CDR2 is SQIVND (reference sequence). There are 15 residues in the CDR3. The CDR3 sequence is CASSDRTVPGNTIYF. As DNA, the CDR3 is TGTGCCAGTAGTGATCGGACAGTCCCTGGAAACACCATATATTTT.

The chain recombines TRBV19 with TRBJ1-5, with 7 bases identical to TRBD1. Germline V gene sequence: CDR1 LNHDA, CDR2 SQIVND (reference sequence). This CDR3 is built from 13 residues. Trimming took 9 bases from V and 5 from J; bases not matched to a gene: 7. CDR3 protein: CASSGQVDQPQHF. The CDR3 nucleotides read TGTGCCAGCTCCGGACAGGTCGATCAGCCCCAGCATTTT.

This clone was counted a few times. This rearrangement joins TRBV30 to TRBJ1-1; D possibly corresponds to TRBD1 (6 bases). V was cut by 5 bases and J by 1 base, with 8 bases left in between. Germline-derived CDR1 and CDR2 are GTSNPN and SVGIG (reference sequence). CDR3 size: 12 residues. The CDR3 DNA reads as TGTGCCTGGGACAGGCCGAACACTGAAGCTTTCTTT. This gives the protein CAWDRPNTEAFF.

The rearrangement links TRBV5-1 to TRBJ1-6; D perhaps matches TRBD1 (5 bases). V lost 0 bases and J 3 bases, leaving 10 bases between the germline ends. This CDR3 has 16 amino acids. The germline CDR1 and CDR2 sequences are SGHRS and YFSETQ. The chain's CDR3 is CASSLGQMNYNSPLHF. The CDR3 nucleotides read TGCGCCAGCAGCTTGGGACAGATGAACTATAATTCACCCCTCCACTTT.

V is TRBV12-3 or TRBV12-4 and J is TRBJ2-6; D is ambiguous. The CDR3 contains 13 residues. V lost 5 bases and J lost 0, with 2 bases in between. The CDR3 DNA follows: TGTGCCAGCAGTCGCTCTGGGGCCAACGTCCTGACTTTC. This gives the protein CASSRSGANVLTF.

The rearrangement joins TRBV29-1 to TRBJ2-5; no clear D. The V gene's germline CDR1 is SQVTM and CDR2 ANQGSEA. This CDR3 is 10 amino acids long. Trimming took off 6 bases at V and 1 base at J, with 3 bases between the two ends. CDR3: CSVRQETQYF. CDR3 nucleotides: TGCAGCGTCCGCCAAGAGACCCAGTACTTC.

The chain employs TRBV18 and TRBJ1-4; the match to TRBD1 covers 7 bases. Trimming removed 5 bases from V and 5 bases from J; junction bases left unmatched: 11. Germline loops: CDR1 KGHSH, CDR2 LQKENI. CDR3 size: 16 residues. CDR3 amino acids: CASSTSLQGWNEKLFF. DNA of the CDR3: TGTGCCAGCTCAACTTCTTTACAGGGGTGGAATGAAAAACTGTTTTTT.

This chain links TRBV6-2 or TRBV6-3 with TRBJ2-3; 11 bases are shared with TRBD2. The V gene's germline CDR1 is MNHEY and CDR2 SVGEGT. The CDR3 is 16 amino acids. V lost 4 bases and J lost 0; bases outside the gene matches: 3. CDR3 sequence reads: CASSFGLAGSTDTQYF. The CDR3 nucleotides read TGTGCCAGCAGTTTCGGACTAGCGGGTAGCACAGATACGCAGTATTTT.

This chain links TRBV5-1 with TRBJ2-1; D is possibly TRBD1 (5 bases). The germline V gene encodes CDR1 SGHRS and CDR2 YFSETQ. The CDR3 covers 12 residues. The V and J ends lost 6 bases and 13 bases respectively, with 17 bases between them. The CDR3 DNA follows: TGCGCCAGCACCGAAATCGGACAAGGCCAGTTCTTC. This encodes CASTEIGQGQFF.

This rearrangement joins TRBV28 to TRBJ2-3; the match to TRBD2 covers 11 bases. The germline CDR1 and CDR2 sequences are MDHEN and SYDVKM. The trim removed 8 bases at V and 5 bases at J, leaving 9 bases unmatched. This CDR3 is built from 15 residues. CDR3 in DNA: TGTGCCAGCGGACTTAGCGGGGGGGCTCAAGATACGCAGTATTTT. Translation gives CASGLSGGAQDTQYF.

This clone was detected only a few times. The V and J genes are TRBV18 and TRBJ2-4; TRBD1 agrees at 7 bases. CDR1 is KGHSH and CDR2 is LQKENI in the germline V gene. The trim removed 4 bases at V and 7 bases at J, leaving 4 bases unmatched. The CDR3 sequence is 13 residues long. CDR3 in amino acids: CASSRGQDNIQYF. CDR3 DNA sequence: TGTGCCAGCTCACGAGGACAGGACAACATTCAGTACTTC.

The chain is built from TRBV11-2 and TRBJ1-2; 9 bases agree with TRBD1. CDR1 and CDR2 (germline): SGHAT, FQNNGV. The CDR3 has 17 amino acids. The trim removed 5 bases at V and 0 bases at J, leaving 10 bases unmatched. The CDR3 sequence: CASSQADRGITNYGYTF. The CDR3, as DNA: TGTGCCAGCAGCCAGGCGGACAGGGGAATTACTAACTATGGCTACACCTTC.

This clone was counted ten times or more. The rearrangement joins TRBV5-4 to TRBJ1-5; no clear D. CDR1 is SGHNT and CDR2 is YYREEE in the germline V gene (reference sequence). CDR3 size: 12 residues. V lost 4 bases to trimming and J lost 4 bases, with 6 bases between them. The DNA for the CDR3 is TGTGCCAGCAGCAAAGAGAATCAGCCCCAGCATTTT. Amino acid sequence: CASSKENQPQHF.

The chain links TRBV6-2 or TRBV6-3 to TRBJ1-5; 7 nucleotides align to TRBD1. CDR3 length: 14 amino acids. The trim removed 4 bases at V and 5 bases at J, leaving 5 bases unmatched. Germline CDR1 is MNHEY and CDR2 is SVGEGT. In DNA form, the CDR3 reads TGTGCCAGCAGTTCGGGGACAGATTATCAGCCCCAGCATTTT. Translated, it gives CASSSGTDYQPQHF.

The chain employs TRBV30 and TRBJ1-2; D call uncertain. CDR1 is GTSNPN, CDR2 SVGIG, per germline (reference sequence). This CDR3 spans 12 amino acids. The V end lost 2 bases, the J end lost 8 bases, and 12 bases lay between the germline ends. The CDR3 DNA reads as TGTGCCTGGAGTCCCCTCGGGATGGGCTACACCTTC. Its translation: CAWSPLGMGYTF.

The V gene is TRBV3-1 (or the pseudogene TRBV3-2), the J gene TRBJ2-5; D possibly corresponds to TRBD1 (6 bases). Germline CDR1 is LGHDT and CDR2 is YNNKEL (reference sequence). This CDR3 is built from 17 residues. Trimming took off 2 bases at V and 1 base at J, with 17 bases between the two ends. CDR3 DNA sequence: TGTGCCAGCAGCCAACTTCGACCCAGGGGCGCCCAAGAGACCCAGTACTTC. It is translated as CASSQLRPRGAQETQYF.

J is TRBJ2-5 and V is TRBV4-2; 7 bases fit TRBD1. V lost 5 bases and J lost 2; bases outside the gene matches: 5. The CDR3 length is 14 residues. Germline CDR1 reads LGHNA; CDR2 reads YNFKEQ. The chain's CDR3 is CASSDHRGQETQYF. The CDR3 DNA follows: TGTGCCAGCAGCGACCACAGGGGACAAGAGACCCAGTACTTC.

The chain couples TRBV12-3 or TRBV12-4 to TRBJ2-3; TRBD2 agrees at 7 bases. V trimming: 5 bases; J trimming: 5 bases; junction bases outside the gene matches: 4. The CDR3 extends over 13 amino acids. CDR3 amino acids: CASSRRGRDTQYF. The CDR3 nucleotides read TGTGCCAGCAGTCGGCGGGGGAGAGATACGCAGTATTTT.

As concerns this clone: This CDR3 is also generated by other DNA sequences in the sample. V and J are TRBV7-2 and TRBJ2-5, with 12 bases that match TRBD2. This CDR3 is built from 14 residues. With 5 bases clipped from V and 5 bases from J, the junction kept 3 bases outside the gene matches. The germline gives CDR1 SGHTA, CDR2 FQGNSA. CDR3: CASSPTSGGETQYF. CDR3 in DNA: TGTGCCAGCAGCCCGACTAGCGGGGGTGAGACCCAGTACTTC.

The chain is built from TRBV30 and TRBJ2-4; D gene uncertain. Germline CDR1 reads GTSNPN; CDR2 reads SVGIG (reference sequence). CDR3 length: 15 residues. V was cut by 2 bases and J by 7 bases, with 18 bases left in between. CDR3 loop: CAWSRDSNPANIQYF. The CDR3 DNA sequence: TGTGCCTGGAGTCGTGACTCAAACCCGGCGAACATTCAGTACTTC.

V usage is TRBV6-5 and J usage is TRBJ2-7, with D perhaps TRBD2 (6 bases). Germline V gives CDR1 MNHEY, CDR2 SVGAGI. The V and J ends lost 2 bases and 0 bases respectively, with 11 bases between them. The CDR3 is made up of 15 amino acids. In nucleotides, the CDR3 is TGTGCCAGCAGTTACGGGGGGACTTCCTCCTACGAGCAGTACTTC. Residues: CASSYGGTSSYEQYF.

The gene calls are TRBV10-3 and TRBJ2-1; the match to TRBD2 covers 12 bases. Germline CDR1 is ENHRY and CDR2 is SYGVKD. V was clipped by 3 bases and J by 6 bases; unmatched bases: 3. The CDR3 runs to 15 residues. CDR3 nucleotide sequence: TGTGCCATCAGTGAATCGACTAGCGGGGGCAATGAGCAGTTCTTC. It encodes CAISESTSGGNEQFF.

CDR3 sequence (DNA): TGTGCCAGCAGCCCACAAGGGGGTTTGAGTTCAGATACGCAGTATTTT. Residues: CASSPQGGLSSDTQYF. The chain links TRBV9 to TRBJ2-3, with D possibly matching TRBD1 (6 bases). Germline V lookup: CDR1 SGDLS, CDR2 YYNGEE. The V gene lost 4 bases and the J gene lost 4 bases, with 19 bases spanning the gap. This CDR3 spans 16 amino acids.